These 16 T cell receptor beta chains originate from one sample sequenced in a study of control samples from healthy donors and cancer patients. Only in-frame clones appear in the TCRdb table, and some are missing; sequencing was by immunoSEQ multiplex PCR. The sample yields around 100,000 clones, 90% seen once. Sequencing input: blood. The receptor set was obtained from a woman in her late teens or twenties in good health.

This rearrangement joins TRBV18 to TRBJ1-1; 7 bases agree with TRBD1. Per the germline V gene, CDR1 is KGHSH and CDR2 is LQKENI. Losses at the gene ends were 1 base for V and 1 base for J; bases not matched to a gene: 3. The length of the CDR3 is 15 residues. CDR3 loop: CASSPQTGENTEAFF. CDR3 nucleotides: TGTGCCAGCTCACCACAAACAGGGGAGAACACTGAAGCTTTCTTT. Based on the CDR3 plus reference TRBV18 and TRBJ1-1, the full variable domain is NAGVMQNPRHLVRRRGQEARLRCSPMKGHSHVYWYRQLPEEGLKFMVYLQKENIIDESGMPKERFSAEFPKEGPSILRIQQVVRGDSAAYFCASSPQTGENTEAFFGQGTRLTVV.

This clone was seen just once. CDR3 loop: CASSHAGQGGYTF. CDR3 DNA sequence: TGTGCCAGCAGCCATGCCGGGCAGGGTGGTTACACCTTC. V and J are TRBV3-1 (or the pseudogene TRBV3-2) and TRBJ1-2, with D tentatively TRBD1 (5 bases). Between the trimmed V and J ends, which lost 3 bases and 11 bases, there was a span of 16 bases. CDR3 length equals 13 residues. Germline values: CDR1 LGHDT, CDR2 YNNKEL (reference sequence).

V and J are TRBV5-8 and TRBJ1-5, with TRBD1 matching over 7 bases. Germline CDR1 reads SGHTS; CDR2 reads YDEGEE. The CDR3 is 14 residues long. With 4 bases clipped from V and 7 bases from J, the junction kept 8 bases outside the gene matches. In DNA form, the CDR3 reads TGTGCCAGCAGCCACAGGGGCGCAAAACAGCCCCAGCATTTT. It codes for CASSHRGAKQPQHF.

CDR3 bases: TGTGCCAGTACCTCCGGGCCGGGCATTAACTATGGCTACACCTTC. It is translated as CASTSGPGINYGYTF. The genes are TRBV19 and TRBJ1-2; D unresolved. V was shortened by 7 bases and J by 1 base, with 16 bases between the two germline ends. Germline CDR1 reads LNHDA; CDR2 reads SQIVND (reference sequence). The CDR3 spans 15 residues.

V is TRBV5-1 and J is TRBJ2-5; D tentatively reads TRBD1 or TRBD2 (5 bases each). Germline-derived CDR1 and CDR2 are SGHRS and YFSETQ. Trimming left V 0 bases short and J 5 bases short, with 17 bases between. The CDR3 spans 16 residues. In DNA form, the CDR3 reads TGCGCCAGCAGCTTGGTTGACGCGGGCAGGGAGGAGACCCAGTACTTC. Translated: CASSLVDAGREETQYF.

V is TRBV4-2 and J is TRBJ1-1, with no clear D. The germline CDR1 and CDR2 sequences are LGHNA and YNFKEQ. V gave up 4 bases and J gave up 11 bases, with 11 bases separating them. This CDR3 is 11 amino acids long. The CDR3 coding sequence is TGTGCCAGCAGCCTAGGTATGGATGCTTTCTTT. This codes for CASSLGMDAFF.

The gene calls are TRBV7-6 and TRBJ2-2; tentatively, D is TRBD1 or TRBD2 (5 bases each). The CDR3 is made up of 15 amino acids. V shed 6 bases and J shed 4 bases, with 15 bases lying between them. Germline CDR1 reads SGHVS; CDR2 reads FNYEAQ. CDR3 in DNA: TGTGCCAGCAGTATCCGTTCGGGGACCACCGGGGAGCTGTTTTTT. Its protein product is CASSIRSGTTGELFF.

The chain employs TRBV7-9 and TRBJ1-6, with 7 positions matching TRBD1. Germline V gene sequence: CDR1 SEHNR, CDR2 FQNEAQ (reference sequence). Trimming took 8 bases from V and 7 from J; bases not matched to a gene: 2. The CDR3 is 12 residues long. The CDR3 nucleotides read TGTGCCAGCCAGGACAGGAATTCACCCCTCCACTTT. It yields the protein CASQDRNSPLHF.

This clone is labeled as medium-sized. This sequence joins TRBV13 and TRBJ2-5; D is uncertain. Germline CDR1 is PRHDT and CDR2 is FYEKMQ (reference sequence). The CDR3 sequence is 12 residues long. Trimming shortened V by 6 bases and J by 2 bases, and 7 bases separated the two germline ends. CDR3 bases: TGTGCCAGCAGTACCGAACAAGAGACCCAGTACTTC. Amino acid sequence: CASSTEQETQYF.

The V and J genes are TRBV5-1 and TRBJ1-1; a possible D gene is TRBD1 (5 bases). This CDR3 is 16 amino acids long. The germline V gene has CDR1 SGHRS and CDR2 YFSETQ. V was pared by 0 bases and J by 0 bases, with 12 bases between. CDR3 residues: CASSLEAPGLNTEAFF. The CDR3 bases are TGCGCCAGCAGCTTGGAGGCTCCAGGGCTGAACACTGAAGCTTTCTTT.

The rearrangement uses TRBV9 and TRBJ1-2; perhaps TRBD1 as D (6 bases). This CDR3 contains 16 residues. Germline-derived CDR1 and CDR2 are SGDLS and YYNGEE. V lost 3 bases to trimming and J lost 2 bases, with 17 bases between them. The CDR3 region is CASSAQGGGSNYGYTF. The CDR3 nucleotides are TGTGCCAGCAGCGCCCAAGGGGGGGGCAGCAACTATGGCTACACCTTC. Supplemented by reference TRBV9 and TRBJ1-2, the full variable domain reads DSGVTQTPKHLITATGQRVTLRCSPRSGDLSVYWYQQSLDQGLQFLIQYYNGEERAKGNILERFSAQQFPDLHSELNLSSLELGDSALYFCASSAQGGGSNYGYTFGSGTRLTVV.

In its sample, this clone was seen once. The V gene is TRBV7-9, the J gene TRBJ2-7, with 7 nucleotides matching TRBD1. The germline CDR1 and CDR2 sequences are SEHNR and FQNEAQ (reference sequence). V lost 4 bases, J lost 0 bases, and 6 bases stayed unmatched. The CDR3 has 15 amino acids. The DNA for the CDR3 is TGTGCCAGCAGCTCCGGACAGGTTAGCTCCTACGAGCAGTACTTC. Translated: CASSSGQVSSYEQYF.

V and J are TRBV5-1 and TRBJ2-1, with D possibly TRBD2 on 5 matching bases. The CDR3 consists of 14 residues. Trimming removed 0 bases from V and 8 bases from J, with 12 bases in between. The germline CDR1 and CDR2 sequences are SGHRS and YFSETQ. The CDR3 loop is CASSLEGSVHEQFF. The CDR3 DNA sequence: TGCGCCAGCAGCTTGGAAGGGAGCGTCCATGAGCAGTTCTTC.

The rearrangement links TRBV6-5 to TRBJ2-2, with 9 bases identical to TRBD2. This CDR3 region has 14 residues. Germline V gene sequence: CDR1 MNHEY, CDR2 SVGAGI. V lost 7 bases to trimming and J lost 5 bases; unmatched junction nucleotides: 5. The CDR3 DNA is TGTGCCAGCATCGCGGGGGGGCCGACCGGGGAGCTGTTTTTT. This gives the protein CASIAGGPTGELFF.

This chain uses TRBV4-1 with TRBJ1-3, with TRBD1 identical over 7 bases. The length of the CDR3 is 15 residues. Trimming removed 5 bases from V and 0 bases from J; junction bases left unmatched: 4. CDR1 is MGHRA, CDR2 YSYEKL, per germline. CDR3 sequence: CASSNRQGSGNTIYF. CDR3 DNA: TGCGCCAGCAGCAATAGACAGGGCTCTGGAAACACCATATATTTT.

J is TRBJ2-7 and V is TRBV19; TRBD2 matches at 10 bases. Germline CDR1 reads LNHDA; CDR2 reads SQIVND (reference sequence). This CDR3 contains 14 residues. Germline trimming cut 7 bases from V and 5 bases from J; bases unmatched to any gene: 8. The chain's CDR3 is CASTPASGGDEQYF. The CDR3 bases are TGTGCCAGTACCCCGGCTAGCGGGGGTGACGAGCAGTACTTC.